The source of this T cell receptor (beta chain) is a study of graft-versus-host responses after intestinal transplantation. Study background: Transplant types were multivisceral, liver-intestinal, or isolated intestinal. Recipients uniformly received anti-thymocyte globulin induction, followed by tacrolimus and steroids for approximately 3 years. General observations from the study: Detection of GvH clones occurred in recipient marrow, and some had their first appearance in ileum or blood. Early after transplant, HvG clones declined as circulating GvH clones peaked.

Using immunoSEQ multiplex PCR, the repertoire was profiled, and TCRdb retains in-frame clones only, with some absent. Of roughly 120,000 clones listed, approximately 92% were seen once; the top ten hold more than 0.095%. Comments on this clone: Its antigen is not known.

The CDR3 runs 14 residues. CDR1 and CDR2 from the germline V gene are MNHEY and SVGAGI. Deletions cut 0 bases from V and 1 base from J, with 5 bases between. This sequence originates from a human donor who received an intestinal transplant. The starting material was unstimulated CD4+ T cells sorted from spleen or lymph node cells, obtained before intestinal transplant. The chain carries TRBV6-5 and TRBJ2-3, with D hard to call. CDR3 protein: CASSYSKRTDTQYF. The DNA of the CDR3 is TGTGCCAGCAGTTACTCGAAACGCACAGATACGCAGTATTTT.